This T cell receptor (beta chain) comes out of a study of regulatory T cells in long-lasting Graves disease. Study-wide findings and caveats: Lower TCR diversity was seen in persistent Graves' patients than in newly diagnosed ones. The study examined only peripheral blood, not thyroid tissue. There were preferences for TRBV28, TRBJ1-2 and TRBJ2-5 in persistent disease.

Combining iRepertoire HTBI primers with Arm-PCR of CDR3 regions, the authors built TCR beta libraries. TCRdb fed the multiplex PCR reads into MiXCR, producing one record per CDR3 protein. The data show 580,000 or so distinct CDR3 sequences, approximately 16% seen once. The germline gives CDR1 SGHNT, CDR2 YYREEE (reference sequence). The CDR3 totals 17 residues. The V end was cut by 6 bases, the J end by 0 bases, with 21 bases between. Noted time point: newly diagnosed GD, antithyroid drugs for less than 3 months. Generation of the TCR library employed RNA extracted from PBMCs. For this clonotype: The antigen is undetermined.

The same data also contributed to another study, on T cells in Graves' hyperthyroidism and ophthalmopathy. That publication notes: Clinical symptoms, serum thyroxine and TRAb, thyroid ultrasound and orbital computed tomography together formed the diagnostic basis.

This sequence joins TRBV5-4 and TRBJ1-1; D is uncertain. The specimen was peripheral blood mononuclear cells (PBMCs), collected at new diagnosis, from a patient treated with antithyroid drugs. This TCR derives from a man between 18 and 35 years old with Graves disease. The CDR3, as DNA: TGTGCCAGCACTAAAATGGCGGGCAGCTCGATGAACACTGAAGCTTTCTTT. Protein product: CASTKMAGSSMNTEAFF.